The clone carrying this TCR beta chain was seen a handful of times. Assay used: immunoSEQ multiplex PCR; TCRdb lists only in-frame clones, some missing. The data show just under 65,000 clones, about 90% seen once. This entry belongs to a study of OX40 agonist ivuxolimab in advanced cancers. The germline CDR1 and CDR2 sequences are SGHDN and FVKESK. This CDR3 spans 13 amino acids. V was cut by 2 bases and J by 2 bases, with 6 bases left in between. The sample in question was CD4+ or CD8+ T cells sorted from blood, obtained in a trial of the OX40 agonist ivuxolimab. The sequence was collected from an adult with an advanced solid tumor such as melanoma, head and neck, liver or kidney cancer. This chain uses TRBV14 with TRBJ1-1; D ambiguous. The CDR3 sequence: CASSQMSNTEAFF. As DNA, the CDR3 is TGTGCCAGCAGCCAAATGTCTAACACTGAAGCTTTCTTT.